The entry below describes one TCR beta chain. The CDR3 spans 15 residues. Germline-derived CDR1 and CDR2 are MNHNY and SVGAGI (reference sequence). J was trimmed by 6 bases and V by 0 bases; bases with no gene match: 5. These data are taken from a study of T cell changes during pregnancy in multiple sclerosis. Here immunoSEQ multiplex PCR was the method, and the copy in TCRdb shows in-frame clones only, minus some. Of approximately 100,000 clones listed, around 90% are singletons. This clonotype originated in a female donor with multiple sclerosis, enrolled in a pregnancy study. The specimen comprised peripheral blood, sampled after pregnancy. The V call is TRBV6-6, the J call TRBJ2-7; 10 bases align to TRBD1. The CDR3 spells CASSYSGQGSLEQYF. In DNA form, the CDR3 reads TGTGCCAGCAGTTACTCGGGACAGGGGTCTCTCGAGCAGTACTTC.